This entry lists 28 T cell receptor beta chains sequenced from one sample in a study of blood T cell repertoires in COVID-19. TCRdb's copy holds only in-frame clones and misses some; the assay was immunoSEQ multiplex PCR. The repertoire consists of 150,000 to 200,000 clones, with roughly 87% occurring once and the leading ten covering more than 5%. Sequencing was performed on peripheral blood. The receptors here all came from a human donor in a cohort sampled during active COVID-19.

This sequence joins TRBV30 and TRBJ1-1; D is undetermined. Trimming shortened V by 5 bases and J by 5 bases, and 15 bases separated the two germline ends. From germline, CDR1 is GTSNPN and CDR2 SVGIG (reference sequence). This CDR3 contains 13 residues. The CDR3 reads CAWDGVRGTEAFF. The CDR3 nucleotides read TGTGCCTGGGACGGGGTTCGGGGTACTGAAGCTTTCTTT.

The CDR3, as DNA: TGTGCCAGCAGTTACTCGAAGGGGGATGGGGTAGCTTTCTTT. This translates into CASSYSKGDGVAFF. The chain combines TRBV6-2 or TRBV6-3 with TRBJ1-1; a possible D gene is TRBD1 (6 bases). The CDR3 contains 14 residues. Looked up from germline, CDR1 is MNHEY and CDR2 is SVGEGT. Trimming took 0 bases from V and 10 from J, leaving 15 bases between them.

V is TRBV12-3 or TRBV12-4 and J is TRBJ2-7, with D possibly TRBD2 on 5 matching bases. This CDR3 has 13 residues. V dropped 8 bases and J dropped 0 bases, with 11 bases sitting between them. CDR3 in amino acids: CASGPAGSYEQYF. The CDR3 DNA reads TGTGCCAGCGGGCCGGCGGGCTCCTACGAGCAGTACTTC.

The chain joins TRBV7-9 to TRBJ1-2; no clear D. Per the germline V gene, CDR1 is SEHNR and CDR2 is FQNEAQ (reference sequence). The CDR3 length is 15 residues. Trimming took 5 bases from V and 4 from J, leaving 17 bases between them. The CDR3 loop reads CASSPERAPGYGYTF. The CDR3 coding sequence is TGTGCCAGCAGCCCTGAGAGGGCCCCTGGCTATGGCTACACCTTC.

This chain links TRBV6-1 with TRBJ2-7; 8 bases match TRBD2. V gave up 2 bases and J gave up 4 bases; unmatched junction bases: 10. CDR1 and CDR2 from the germline V gene are MNHNS and SASEGT. This CDR3 contains 16 residues. CDR3 loop: CASSEMVLAGRYEQYF. CDR3 in DNA: TGTGCCAGCAGTGAAATGGTCCTAGCGGGCCGGTACGAGCAGTACTTC.

The rearrangement uses TRBV27 and TRBJ2-7; TRBD2 is a possible D gene (6 bases). Per the germline V gene, CDR1 is MNHEY and CDR2 is SMNVEV (reference sequence). The CDR3 is 14 amino acids. V dropped 5 bases and J dropped 4 bases, with 15 bases sitting between them. CDR3 in DNA: TGTGCCAGCAGTGCCCGGGGGTGGGCTTACGAGCAGTACTTC. Amino acids: CASSARGWAYEQYF.

This chain joins TRBV11-3 and TRBJ2-4; D is perhaps TRBD2 (6 bases). The germline V and J ends were trimmed by 5 bases and 5 bases, with 19 bases remaining between them. Germline V gene sequence: CDR1 SGHNT, CDR2 YENEEA. This CDR3 comprises 16 residues. The chain's CDR3 is CASSPPRETGENIQYF. For the CDR3, the DNA is TGTGCCAGCAGCCCACCCAGGGAAACGGGGGAAAACATTCAGTACTTC.

V usage is TRBV2 and J usage is TRBJ1-3; 8 bases align to TRBD1. The V gene's germline CDR1 is SNHLY and CDR2 FYNNEI. The V segment lost 0 bases and the J segment 7 bases; nucleotides outside the gene matches: 14. This CDR3 has 18 amino acids. The CDR3 nucleotides are TGTGCCAGCAGTGAAGCTACACCAGGGGGCGAAAGGTGGAACACCATATATTTT. This gives the protein CASSEATPGGERWNTIYF. Full variable domain (rest looked up from reference TRBV2 and TRBJ1-3): EPEVTQTPSHQVTQMGQEVILRCVPISNHLYFYWYRQILGQKVEFLVSFYNNEISEKSEIFDDQFSVERPDGSNFTLKIRSTKLEDSAMYFCASSEATPGGERWNTIYFGEGSWLTVV.

The chain uses TRBV6-5 and TRBJ2-3, with 8 bases that match TRBD2. CDR1 is MNHEY, CDR2 SVGAGI, per germline. This CDR3 has 15 amino acids. The V gene end was trimmed by 2 bases and the J gene end by 0 bases; junction bases not matched to a gene: 1. The CDR3 DNA reads TGTGCCAGCAGTTACGAGCGGGGGAGCACAGATACGCAGTATTTT. Residues: CASSYERGSTDTQYF.

The chain uses TRBV2 and TRBJ1-1; D gene ambiguous. V dropped 0 bases and J dropped 5 bases, with 10 bases sitting between them. The CDR3 totals 14 residues. Germline V gene data show CDR1 as SNHLY and CDR2 as FYNNEI. In DNA form, the CDR3 reads TGTGCCAGCAGTGAAGCAGTGGGCCGGACTGAAGCTTTCTTT. Translating gives CASSEAVGRTEAFF. The full variable domain, completed using reference TRBV2 and TRBJ1-1, is EPEVTQTPSHQVTQMGQEVILRCVPISNHLYFYWYRQILGQKVEFLVSFYNNEISEKSEIFDDQFSVERPDGSNFTLKIRSTKLEDSAMYFCASSEAVGRTEAFFGQGTRLTVV.

The V gene is TRBV30, the J gene TRBJ2-3, with a weak D call TRBD2 (5 bases). Trimming removed 0 bases from V and 4 bases from J, with 5 bases in between. Germline assignment: CDR1 GTSNPN and CDR2 SVGIG (reference sequence). The CDR3 extends over 12 amino acids. CDR3 nucleotides: TGTGCCTGGAGTGTCGGGGCAGATACGCAGTATTTT. Encoded protein: CAWSVGADTQYF.

This clone has a handful of counts. The chain couples TRBV7-9 to TRBJ1-1, with unresolved D. With 1 base removed from V and 3 bases from J, the gap between germline ends came to 9 bases. CDR1 is SEHNR and CDR2 is FQNEAQ in the germline V gene (reference sequence). CDR3 length equals 14 residues. CDR3 nucleotides: TGTGCCAGCAGCTTAGGGGCCGTTGACACTGAAGCTTTCTTT. Translated, it gives CASSLGAVDTEAFF.

The chain employs TRBV3-1 (or the pseudogene TRBV3-2) and TRBJ2-7; D might be TRBD2 (6 bases). Trimming took 4 bases from V and 9 from J, leaving 16 bases between them. The CDR3 extends over 13 amino acids. From germline, CDR1 is LGHDT and CDR2 YNNKEL (reference sequence). The CDR3 is CASSRGVGDGQYF. The CDR3 bases are TGTGCCAGCAGCCGGGGGGTGGGTGATGGGCAGTACTTC.

The genes are TRBV19 and TRBJ1-5; TRBD1 aligns across 9 bases. The J segment lost 2 bases and the V segment lost 3 bases, leaving 5 bases of the junction unmatched. The CDR3 has 16 amino acids. Per the germline V gene, CDR1 is LNHDA and CDR2 is SQIVND (reference sequence). The chain's CDR3 is CASSIIRTGGNQPQHF. In DNA form, the CDR3 reads TGTGCCAGTAGTATTATTAGGACAGGGGGCAATCAGCCCCAGCATTTT.

V usage is TRBV18 and J usage is TRBJ1-3; D may be TRBD1 (5 bases). The germline V gene has CDR1 KGHSH and CDR2 LQKENI. The CDR3 has 17 amino acids. Trimming shortened V by 6 bases and J by 2 bases, and 20 bases separated the two germline ends. The CDR3 sequence: CASSQNQGNRAGNTIYF. For the CDR3, the DNA is TGTGCCAGCTCCCAAAACCAGGGAAACCGAGCTGGAAACACCATATATTTT.

In nucleotides, the CDR3 is TGTGCCAGCAGTTTGACTAGTGACACAGATACGCAGTATTTT. Amino acid sequence: CASSLTSDTDTQYF. The J gene is TRBJ2-3, the V gene TRBV6-6; TRBD2 might be the D (6 bases). Trimming removed 4 bases at V and 2 bases at J, with 10 bases between. The CDR3 is 14 amino acids. In germline, CDR1 is MNHNY, CDR2 SVGAGI (reference sequence).

This clone was seen only once. The gene calls are TRBV2 and TRBJ2-7, with D tentatively TRBD2 (5 bases). The germline CDR1 and CDR2 sequences are SNHLY and FYNNEI. The CDR3 runs 15 residues. V gave up 0 bases and J gave up 7 bases, with 16 bases separating them. The CDR3 loop reads CASSEAPYGPGEQYF. CDR3 nucleotides: TGTGCCAGCAGTGAAGCGCCTTACGGTCCGGGGGAGCAGTACTTC.

The chain links TRBV27 to TRBJ1-5, with D perhaps matching TRBD1 (6 bases). Germline assignment: CDR1 MNHEY and CDR2 SMNVEV (reference sequence). The CDR3 has 13 residues. V gave up 5 bases and J gave up 7 bases, with 12 bases separating them. CDR3 region: CASSMGARQPQHF. Here the CDR3 DNA reads TGTGCCAGCAGTATGGGGGCAAGACAGCCCCAGCATTTT.

The CDR3 bases are TGTGCCATCAGCCGGGACAGAACCAATCAGCCCCAGCATTTT. Translation gives CAISRDRTNQPQHF. The V and J genes are TRBV10-3 and TRBJ1-5; 7 bases are a match to TRBD1. V shed 6 bases and J 3 bases; nucleotides not matched to a gene: 5. The germline V gene encodes CDR1 ENHRY and CDR2 SYGVKD. The length of the CDR3 is 14 residues.

V is TRBV7-6 and J is TRBJ2-7; perhaps TRBD2 as D (5 bases). Germline V gene sequence: CDR1 SGHVS, CDR2 FNYEAQ. V was pared by 6 bases and J by 3 bases, with 18 bases between. The CDR3 length is 15 residues. DNA of the CDR3: TGTGCCAGCAGTACCGGGCTCGGGATGGTCTACGAGCAGTACTTC. Translation: CASSTGLGMVYEQYF.

The V call is TRBV27, the J call TRBJ2-1; 8 positions match TRBD2. The V and J ends lost 6 bases and 10 bases, in that order; junction bases with no gene match: 5. Germline V gene sequence: CDR1 MNHEY, CDR2 SMNVEV (reference sequence). This CDR3 is 12 amino acids long. The CDR3 loop reads CASRLRGGEQFF. In nucleotides, the CDR3 is TGTGCCAGCAGGCTTCGGGGGGGCGAGCAGTTCTTC.

The genes are TRBV25-1 and TRBJ1-2; weak D call: TRBD1 (5 bases). V lost 2 bases and J lost 8, with 6 bases in between. There are 11 residues in the CDR3. Germline CDR1 and CDR2: MGHDK and SYGVNS. The chain's CDR3 is CASSEGAGYTF. The CDR3 nucleotides read TGTGCCAGCAGTGAAGGGGCGGGCTACACCTTC.

The rearrangement links TRBV14 to TRBJ2-5, with D possibly being TRBD1 (6 bases). The CDR3 is made up of 17 amino acids. Germline lookup yields CDR1 SGHDN and CDR2 FVKESK. Trimming left V 0 bases short and J 2 bases short, with 16 bases between. The CDR3 is CASSQEVAGATQETQYF. The CDR3 DNA reads TGTGCCAGCAGCCAAGAAGTAGCAGGGGCGACGCAAGAGACCCAGTACTTC.

The J gene is TRBJ1-3, the V gene TRBV6-5, with 9 bases aligning to TRBD1. Per germline, CDR1 MNHEY and CDR2 SVGAGI. The length of the CDR3 is 14 residues. Germline trimming cut 5 bases from V and 4 bases from J; bases unmatched to any gene: 3. The CDR3 loop is CASSRTGVGNTIYF. CDR3 coding DNA: TGTGCCAGCAGTCGGACAGGGGTGGGAAACACCATATATTTT.

The chain uses TRBV28 and TRBJ2-3; TRBD2 is a possible D gene (5 bases). V gave up 6 bases and J gave up 7 bases, with 11 bases separating them. CDR1 and CDR2 from the germline V gene are MDHEN and SYDVKM. This CDR3 contains 12 residues. DNA of the CDR3: TGTGCCAGCAGGGGGAGTTCGAATACGCAGTATTTT. Translating it yields CASRGSSNTQYF. Using reference TRBV28 and TRBJ2-3 for the parts outside the CDR3, the full variable domain is DVKVTQSSRYLVKRTGEKVFLECVQDMDHENMFWYRQDPGLGLRLIYFSYDVKMKEKGDIPEGYSVSREKKERFSLILESASTNQTSMYLCASRGSSNTQYFGPGTRLTVL.

This chain joins TRBV24-1 and TRBJ2-7; no firm D call. The V end lost 0 bases, the J end lost 2 bases, and 10 bases lay between the germline ends. CDR1 is KGHDR and CDR2 is SFDVKD in the germline V gene. This CDR3 is built from 15 residues. The CDR3: CATSDLTRIPYEQYF. CDR3 bases: TGTGCCACCAGTGATTTGACTCGAATACCCTACGAGCAGTACTTC.

The CDR3 bases are TGTGCCAGCAGTGAACCAACGACATGGGTGTCTTCACCCCTCCACTTT. Protein product: CASSEPTTWVSSPLHF. The rearrangement joins TRBV6-1 to TRBJ1-6; D not resolved. This CDR3 is 16 amino acids long. Germline-derived CDR1 and CDR2 are MNHNS and SASEGT. Trimming removed 2 bases from V and 9 bases from J, with 17 bases in between.

This clone was detected only once. The J gene is TRBJ2-5, the V gene TRBV6-1; TRBD1 agrees at 8 bases. Germline CDR1 and CDR2: MNHNS and SASEGT. CDR3 length equals 15 residues. V shed 2 bases and J 1 base; nucleotides not matched to a gene: 3. CDR3 sequence (DNA): TGTGCCAGCAGTGAATGGACAGGGTCCCAAGAGACCCAGTACTTC. It yields the protein CASSEWTGSQETQYF.